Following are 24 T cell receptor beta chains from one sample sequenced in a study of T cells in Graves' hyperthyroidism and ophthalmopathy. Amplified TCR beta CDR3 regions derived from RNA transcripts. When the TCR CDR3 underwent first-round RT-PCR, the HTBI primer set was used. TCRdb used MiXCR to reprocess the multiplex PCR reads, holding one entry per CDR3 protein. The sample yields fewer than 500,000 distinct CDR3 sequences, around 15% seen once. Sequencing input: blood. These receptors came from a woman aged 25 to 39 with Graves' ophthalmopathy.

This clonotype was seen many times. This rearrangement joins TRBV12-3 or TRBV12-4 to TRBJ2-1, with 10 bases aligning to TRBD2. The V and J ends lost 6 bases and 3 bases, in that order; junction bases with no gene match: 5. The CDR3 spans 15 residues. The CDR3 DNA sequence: TGTGCCAGCAGGCCATTAGCGGGGGGCTACAATGAGCAGTTCTTC. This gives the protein CASRPLAGGYNEQFF.

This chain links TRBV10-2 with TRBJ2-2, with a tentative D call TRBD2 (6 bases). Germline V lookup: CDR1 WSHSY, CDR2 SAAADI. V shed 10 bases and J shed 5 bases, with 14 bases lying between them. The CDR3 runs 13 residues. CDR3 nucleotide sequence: TGCGCCACCAGGGACTGGGGGACCGGGGAGCTGTTTTTT. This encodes CATRDWGTGELFF.

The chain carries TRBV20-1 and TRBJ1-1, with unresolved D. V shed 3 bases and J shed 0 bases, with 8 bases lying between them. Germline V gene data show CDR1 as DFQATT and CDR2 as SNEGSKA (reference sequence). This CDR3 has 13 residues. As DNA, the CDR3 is TGCAGTGCTAGGGAACCCATGAACACTGAAGCTTTCTTT. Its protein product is CSAREPMNTEAFF.

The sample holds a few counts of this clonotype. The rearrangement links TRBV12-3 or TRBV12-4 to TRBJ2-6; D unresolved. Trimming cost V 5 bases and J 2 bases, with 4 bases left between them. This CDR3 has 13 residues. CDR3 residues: CASSEAGANVLTF. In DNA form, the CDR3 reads TGTGCCAGCAGTGAAGCTGGGGCCAACGTCCTGACTTTC.

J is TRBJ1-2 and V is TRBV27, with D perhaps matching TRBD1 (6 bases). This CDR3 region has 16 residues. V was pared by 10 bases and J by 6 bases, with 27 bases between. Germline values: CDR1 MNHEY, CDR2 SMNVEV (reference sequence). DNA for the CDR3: TGTGCCATTCCCCATCTATGGGGGCGAACGGTTAATGGCTACACCTTC. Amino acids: CAIPHLWGRTVNGYTF.

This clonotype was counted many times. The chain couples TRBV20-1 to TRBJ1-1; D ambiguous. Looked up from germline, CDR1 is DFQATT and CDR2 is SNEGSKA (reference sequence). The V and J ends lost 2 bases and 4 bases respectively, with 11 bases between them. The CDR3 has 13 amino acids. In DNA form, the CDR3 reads TGCAGTGCTAGAAGAGTCGTGGGCACTGAAGCTTTCTTT. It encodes CSARRVVGTEAFF.

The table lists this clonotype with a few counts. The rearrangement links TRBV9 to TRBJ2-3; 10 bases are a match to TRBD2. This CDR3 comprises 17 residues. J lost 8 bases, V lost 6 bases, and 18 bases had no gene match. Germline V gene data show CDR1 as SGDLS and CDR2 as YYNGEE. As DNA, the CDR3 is TGTGCCAGCATTACCAACCCCCTAGCGGGGGTACTGGGTACGCAGTATTTT. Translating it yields CASITNPLAGVLGTQYF.

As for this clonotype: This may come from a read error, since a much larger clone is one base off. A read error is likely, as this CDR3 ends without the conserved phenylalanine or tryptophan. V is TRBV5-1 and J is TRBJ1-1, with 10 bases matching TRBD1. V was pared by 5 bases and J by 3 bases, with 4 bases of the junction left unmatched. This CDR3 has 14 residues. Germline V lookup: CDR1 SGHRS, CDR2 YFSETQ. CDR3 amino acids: CASRGQGRDTEAFL. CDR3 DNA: TGCGCCAGCAGGGGACAGGGGAGGGACACTGAAGCTTTCCTT.

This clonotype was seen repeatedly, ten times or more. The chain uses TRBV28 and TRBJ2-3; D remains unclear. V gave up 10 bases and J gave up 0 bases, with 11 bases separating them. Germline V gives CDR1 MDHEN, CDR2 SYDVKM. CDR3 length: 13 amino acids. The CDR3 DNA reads TGTGCCACCCGGCTAACTAGCACAGATACGCAGTATTTT. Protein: CATRLTSTDTQYF.

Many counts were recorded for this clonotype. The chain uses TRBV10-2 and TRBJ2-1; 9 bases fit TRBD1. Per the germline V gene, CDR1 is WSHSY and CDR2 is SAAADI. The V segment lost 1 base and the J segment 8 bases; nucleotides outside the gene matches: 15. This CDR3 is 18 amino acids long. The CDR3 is CASSEWRALGQGGYEQFF. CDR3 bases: TGCGCCAGCAGTGAGTGGAGAGCTTTGGGACAGGGTGGTTATGAGCAGTTCTTC.

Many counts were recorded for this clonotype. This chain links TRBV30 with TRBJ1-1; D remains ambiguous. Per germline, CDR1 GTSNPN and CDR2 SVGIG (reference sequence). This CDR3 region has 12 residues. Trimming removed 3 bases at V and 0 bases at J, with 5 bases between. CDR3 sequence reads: CAWSSVNTEAFF. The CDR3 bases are TGTGCCTGGAGCTCCGTGAACACTGAAGCTTTCTTT.

CDR3 sequence reads: CASSLTGWGTGVDNSPLHF. The CDR3 DNA reads TGTGCCAGCAGCTTAACGGGCTGGGGGACAGGGGTTGATAATTCACCCCTCCACTTT. The J gene is TRBJ1-6, the V gene TRBV7-9, with 10 positions matching TRBD1. CDR1 is SEHNR and CDR2 is FQNEAQ in the germline V gene (reference sequence). The CDR3 length is 19 residues. Trimming took 2 bases from V and 5 from J; bases not matched to a gene: 12.

The CDR3 loop is CSADEVDTQYF. For the CDR3, the DNA is TGCAGTGCGGATGAAGTAGATACGCAGTATTTT. The rearrangement joins TRBV20-1 to TRBJ2-3; no reliable D call. CDR1 DFQATT and CDR2 SNEGSKA come from the germline V gene (reference sequence). With 6 bases removed from V and 5 bases from J, the gap between germline ends came to 9 bases. This CDR3 spans 11 amino acids.

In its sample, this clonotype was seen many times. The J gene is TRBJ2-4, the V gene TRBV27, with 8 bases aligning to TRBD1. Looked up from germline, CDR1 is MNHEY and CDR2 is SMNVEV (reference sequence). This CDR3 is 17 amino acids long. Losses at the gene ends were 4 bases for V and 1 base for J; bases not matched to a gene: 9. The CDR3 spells CASSSLRTGHAKNIQYF. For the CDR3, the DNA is TGTGCCAGCAGTTCTCTACGGACAGGGCACGCCAAAAACATTCAGTACTTC.

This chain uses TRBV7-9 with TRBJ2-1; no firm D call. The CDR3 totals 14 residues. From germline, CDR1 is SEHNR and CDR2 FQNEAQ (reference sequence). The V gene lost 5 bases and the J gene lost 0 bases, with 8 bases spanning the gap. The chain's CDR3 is CASSRPGSYNEQFF. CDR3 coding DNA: TGTGCCAGCAGCCGGCCGGGCTCCTACAATGAGCAGTTCTTC.

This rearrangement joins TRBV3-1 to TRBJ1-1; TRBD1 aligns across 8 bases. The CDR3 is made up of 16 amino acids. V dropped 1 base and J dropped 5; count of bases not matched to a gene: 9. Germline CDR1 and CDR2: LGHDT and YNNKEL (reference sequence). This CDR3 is CASSQGPTGVGTEAFF. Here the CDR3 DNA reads TGTGCCAGCAGCCAAGGGCCGACAGGGGTCGGAACTGAAGCTTTCTTT.

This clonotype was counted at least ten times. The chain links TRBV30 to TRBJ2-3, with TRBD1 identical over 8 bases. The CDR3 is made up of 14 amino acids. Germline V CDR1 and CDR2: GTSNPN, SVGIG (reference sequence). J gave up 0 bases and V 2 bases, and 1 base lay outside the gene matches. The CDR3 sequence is CAWSRTGSTDTQYF. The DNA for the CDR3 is TGTGCCTGGAGTCGGACAGGGAGCACAGATACGCAGTATTTT.

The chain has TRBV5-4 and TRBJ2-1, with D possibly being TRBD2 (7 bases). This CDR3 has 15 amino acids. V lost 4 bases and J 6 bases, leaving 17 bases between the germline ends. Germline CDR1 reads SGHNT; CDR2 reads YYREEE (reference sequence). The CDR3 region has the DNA TGTGCCAGCAGCGTTCGGGGGGCCTTGAGCAATGAGCAGTTCTTC. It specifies CASSVRGALSNEQFF.

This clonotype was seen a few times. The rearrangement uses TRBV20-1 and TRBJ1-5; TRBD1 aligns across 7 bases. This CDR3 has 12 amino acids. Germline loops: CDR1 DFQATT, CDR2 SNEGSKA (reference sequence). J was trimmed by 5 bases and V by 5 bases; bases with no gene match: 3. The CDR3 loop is CSARTGDQPQHF. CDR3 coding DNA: TGCAGTGCTCGGACAGGCGATCAGCCCCAGCATTTT.

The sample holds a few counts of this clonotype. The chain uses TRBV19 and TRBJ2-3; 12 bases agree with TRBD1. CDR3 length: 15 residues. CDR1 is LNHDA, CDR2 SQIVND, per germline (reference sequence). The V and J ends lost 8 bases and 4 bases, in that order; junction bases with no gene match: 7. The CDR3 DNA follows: TGTGCCAGTTCGACCGGGACAGGGGGCCCAGATACGCAGTATTTT. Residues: CASSTGTGGPDTQYF.

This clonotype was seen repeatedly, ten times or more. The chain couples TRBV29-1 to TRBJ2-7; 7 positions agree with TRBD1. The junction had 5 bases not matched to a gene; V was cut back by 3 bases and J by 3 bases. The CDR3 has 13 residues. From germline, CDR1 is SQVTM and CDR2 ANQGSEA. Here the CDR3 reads CSVDLTGLYEQYF. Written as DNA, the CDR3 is TGCAGCGTTGACTTGACAGGGCTCTACGAGCAGTACTTC.

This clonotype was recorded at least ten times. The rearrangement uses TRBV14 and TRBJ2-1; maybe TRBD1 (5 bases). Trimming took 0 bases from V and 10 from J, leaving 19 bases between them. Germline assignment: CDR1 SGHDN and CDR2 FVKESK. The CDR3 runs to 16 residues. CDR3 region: CASSQDRVVGKGEQFF. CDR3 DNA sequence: TGTGCCAGCAGCCAAGATCGCGTGGTGGGAAAGGGGGAGCAGTTCTTC.

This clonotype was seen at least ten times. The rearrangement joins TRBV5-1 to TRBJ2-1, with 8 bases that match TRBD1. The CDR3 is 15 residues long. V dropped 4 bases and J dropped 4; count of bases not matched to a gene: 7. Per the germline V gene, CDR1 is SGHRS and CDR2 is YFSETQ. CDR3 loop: CASSPARTGYNEQFF. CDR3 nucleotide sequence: TGCGCCAGCAGCCCGGCTAGGACAGGGTACAATGAGCAGTTCTTC. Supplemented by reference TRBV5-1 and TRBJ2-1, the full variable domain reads KAGVTQTPRYLIKTRGQQVTLSCSPISGHRSVSWYQQTPGQGLQFLFEYFSETQRNKGNFPGRFSGRQFSNSRSEMNVSTLELGDSALYLCASSPARTGYNEQFFGPGTRLTVL.

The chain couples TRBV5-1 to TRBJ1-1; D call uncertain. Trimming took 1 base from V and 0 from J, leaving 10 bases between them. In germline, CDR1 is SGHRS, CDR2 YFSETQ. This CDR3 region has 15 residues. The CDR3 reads CASSLPSLLNTEAFF. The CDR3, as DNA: TGCGCCAGCAGCTTGCCATCACTACTGAACACTGAAGCTTTCTTT.